These 17 T cell receptor beta chains share one sample of origin, sequenced in a study of tumor and adjacent non-tumor tissue in lung cancer. The template was RNA from unsorted bulk tissue. The library came from three nested PCR rounds adapted from ARM-PCR protocols. From the multiplex PCR reads, TCRdb called clonotypes with MiXCR, one entry per CDR3 protein. Seen here are roughly 220,000 distinct CDR3 sequences, 60% to 75% observed once, and the top ten hold 25%. The sample was lung tumor tissue. All receptors come from a man in his sixties with non-small cell lung cancer.

On this clonotype: The junction shows a germline mismatch at one end, possibly a read error. The gene calls are TRBV11-2 and TRBJ2-1, with D unresolved. Germline values: CDR1 SGHAT, CDR2 FQNNGV. The CDR3 has 16 amino acids. CDR3 sequence reads: CASSGIDRSSYNEQLF. DNA of the CDR3: TGTGCCAGCAGTGGGATCGACCGTAGCTCCTACAATGAGCAGTTATTC.

A note on this clonotype: The junction differs from germline at one of its ends, possibly a read error. The chain recombines TRBV4-1 with TRBJ1-1; 9 nucleotides line up with TRBD1. CDR1 is MGHRA and CDR2 is YSYEKL in the germline V gene. CDR3 length: 18 amino acids. Here the CDR3 reads CARSQNTPTQGARTEAFF. Written as DNA, the CDR3 is TGCGCCAGAAGCCAAAATACACCCACACAGGGGGCTAGGACTGAAGCTTTCTTT.

The V call is TRBV11-2, the J call TRBJ2-7; TRBD2 matches 15 bases. The CDR3 is made up of 17 amino acids. V was clipped by 5 bases and J by 7 bases; unmatched bases: 12. Germline assignment: CDR1 SGHAT and CDR2 FQNNGV. The CDR3 protein is CASSPRTSGRALWEQYF. The DNA for the CDR3 is TGTGCCAGCAGCCCCCGGACTAGCGGGAGGGCATTGTGGGAGCAGTACTTC.

As regards this clonotype: This clone may be a read error of a much larger clone one base away. V gene TRBV29-1 combines with J gene TRBJ1-2, with D unresolved. Germline V gene lookup returns CDR1 SQVTM and CDR2 ANQGSEA. The CDR3 covers 14 residues. The CDR3 is CGAPTGIDLPGYTF. The CDR3 DNA sequence: TGCGGCGCACCAACCGGGATAGACCTGCCTGGCTACACCTTC.

As for this clonotype: This likely comes from a read error, as the CDR3 has no conserved phenylalanine or tryptophan at its end. The rearrangement uses TRBV20-1 and TRBJ1-3; D is ambiguous. The germline gives CDR1 DFQATT, CDR2 SNEGSKA (reference sequence). This CDR3 comprises 12 residues. CDR3 loop: CNAIQSGNTIYS. As DNA, the CDR3 is TGCAATGCTATTCAATCTGGAAACACCATATATTCT.

This clonotype was detected once. One end of the junction is discordant with germline, which a read error may explain. The chain is built from TRBV7-8 and TRBJ1-3; D is uncertain. There are 13 residues in the CDR3. CDR1 SGHVS and CDR2 FQNEAQ come from the germline V gene. CDR3 coding DNA: TGTGCCAGCAGCATTAGTTCTGGAGACACCATATATTTT. Translated: CASSISSGDTIYF.

This clonotype was counted a single time. A read error may explain this, as a much larger clone is one base away. The rearrangement links TRBV6-1 to TRBJ2-3; 13 bases match TRBD2. Germline V gene lookup returns CDR1 MNHNS and CDR2 SASEGT. Germline trimming cut 7 bases from V and 2 bases from J; bases unmatched to any gene: 3. CDR3 length: 15 amino acids. The CDR3 nucleotides are TGTGCCAGCATTGGACTAGCGGGGGACACAGATACGCAGTATTTT. Encoded protein: CASIGLAGDTDTQYF.

About this clonotype: Because it lacks the conserved phenylalanine or tryptophan at the end, this CDR3 is likely a read error. The chain employs TRBV20-1 and TRBJ2-5, with D hard to call. The germline V and J ends were trimmed by 7 bases and 3 bases, with 12 bases remaining between them. The CDR3 has 12 amino acids. The germline V gene has CDR1 DFQATT and CDR2 SNEGSKA (reference sequence). The CDR3 loop reads CSVSRPEETQYC. As DNA, the CDR3 is TGCAGTGTTAGCAGGCCGGAAGAGACCCAGTACTGC.

This clonotype was seen ten or more times. The chain links TRBV20-1 to TRBJ1-6; D gene ambiguous. Trimming cost V 0 bases and J 9 bases, with 9 bases left between them. Germline V CDR1 and CDR2: DFQATT, SNEGSKA (reference sequence). This CDR3 is 13 amino acids long. The CDR3 DNA sequence: TGCAGTGCTAGAGATAGGAGGGCTTCACCCCTCCACTTT. It encodes CSARDRRASPLHF.

Comment on this clonotype: Sequence at one end of the junction differs from germline and may be a read error. This chain connects TRBV20-1 to TRBJ1-2; the match to TRBD1 covers 7 bases. The CDR3 covers 14 residues. Germline V lookup: CDR1 DFQATT, CDR2 SNEGSKA (reference sequence). This CDR3 is CRARGRDRGYGYTF. CDR3 nucleotide sequence: TGCAGAGCTAGAGGCCGGGACAGAGGGTATGGATACACCTTC.

This clonotype was found once. The germline gene is not matched at one end of the junction; a read error may be the cause. The DNA of the CDR3 is TGTACCAGCGGACAGGGGGCAGATACGCAGTATTTT. Translation: CTSGQGADTQYF. This chain joins TRBV7-9 and TRBJ2-3, with 10 bases identical to TRBD1. The CDR3 is 12 residues long. Germline CDR1 SEHNR, CDR2 FQNEAQ (reference sequence).

In regard to this clonotype: This sequence may be a read error, since a much larger clone differs from it by one base. The V call is TRBV20-1, the J call TRBJ2-7; perhaps TRBD2 as D (5 bases). Germline CDR1 is DFQATT and CDR2 is SNEGSKA (reference sequence). The CDR3 has 12 amino acids. V lost 7 bases, J lost 3 bases, and 13 bases lay in between. The CDR3 sequence: CSGERSRYEQYF. CDR3 bases: TGCAGTGGGGAGAGATCCCGCTACGAGCAGTACTTC.

The rearrangement joins TRBV5-1 to TRBJ1-4, with D hard to call. Trimming took 8 bases from V and 7 from J, leaving 15 bases between them. Germline values: CDR1 SGHRS, CDR2 YFSETQ. This CDR3 is 13 amino acids long. DNA for the CDR3: TGCGCCAGTCGTCGGAGGGAAGGTGAAAAACTGTTTTTT. It yields the protein CASRRREGEKLFF. The variable domain in full, completed from reference TRBV5-1 and TRBJ1-4, reads KAGVTQTPRYLIKTRGQQVTLSCSPISGHRSVSWYQQTPGQGLQFLFEYFSETQRNKGNFPGRFSGRQFSNSRSEMNVSTLELGDSALYLCASRRREGEKLFFGSGTQLSVL.

A remark on this clonotype: The junction does not match germline at one end; this may be a read error. CDR3 bases: TGTGCCAGCAGTGATACCGAGACCGCGGAGGCCCATTACTTC. It is translated as CASSDTETAEAHYF. This chain uses TRBV6-5 with TRBJ2-5; TRBD2 might be the D (5 bases). CDR3 length equals 14 residues. Germline V gene lookup returns CDR1 MNHEY and CDR2 SVGAGI.

This clonotype appeared many times. V and J are TRBV6-5 and TRBJ2-7; tentatively, D is TRBD2 (5 bases). The V and J ends lost 2 bases and 0 bases respectively, with 11 bases between them. This CDR3 contains 15 residues. Germline V CDR1 and CDR2: MNHEY, SVGAGI. In DNA form, the CDR3 reads TGTGCCAGCAGTTACGTTGGAGGCAACTCCTACGAGCAGTACTTC. This encodes CASSYVGGNSYEQYF.

As concerns this clonotype: A much larger clone lies one base from this, so it may be a read error. The chain carries TRBV12-3 or TRBV12-4 and TRBJ2-5; the match to TRBD2 covers 13 bases. The length of the CDR3 is 15 residues. CDR3 loop: CASSVTSGRGESQYF. The CDR3 region has the DNA TGTGCCAGCAGTGTAACTAGCGGGAGGGGAGAGAGCCAGTACTTC.

Details on this clonotype: A much bigger clone sits one base away, suggesting this may be a read error. This sequence joins TRBV4-2 and TRBJ2-7; tentatively, D is TRBD1 (6 bases). This CDR3 region has 15 residues. Germline V gives CDR1 LGHNA, CDR2 YNFKEQ. The chain's CDR3 is CASSQGQGLGYEEYF. CDR3 nucleotide sequence: TGTGCCAGCAGCCAAGGGCAGGGGTTGGGATACGAGGAGTACTTC.